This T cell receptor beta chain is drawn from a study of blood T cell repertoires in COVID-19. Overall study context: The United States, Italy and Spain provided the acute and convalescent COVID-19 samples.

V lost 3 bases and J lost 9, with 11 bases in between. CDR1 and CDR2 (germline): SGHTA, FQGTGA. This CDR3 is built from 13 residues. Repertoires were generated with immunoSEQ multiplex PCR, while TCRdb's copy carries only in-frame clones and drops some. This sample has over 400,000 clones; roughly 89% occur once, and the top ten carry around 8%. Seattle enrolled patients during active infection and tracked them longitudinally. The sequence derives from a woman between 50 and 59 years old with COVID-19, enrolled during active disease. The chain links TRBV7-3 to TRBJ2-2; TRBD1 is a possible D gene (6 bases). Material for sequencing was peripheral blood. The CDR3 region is CASSLGAGRELFF. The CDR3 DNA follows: TGTGCCAGCAGCTTGGGGGCCGGCCGGGAGCTGTTTTTT.